Listed below are T cell receptor beta chains from one sample, sequenced in a study of T cell repertoires in cytomegalovirus infection. TCRdb analysed the reads with MiXCR anew, one entry per CDR3 protein. The sample lists 150,000 to 200,000 distinct CDR3 sequences, roughly 28% occurring once. What was sequenced was PBMCs. These receptors all stem from a human donor in good health (CMV status not recorded). Some clones in this sample may be carry-over from other donors' samples. Each CDR3 is given with its conserved first and last residue. Each record gives: CDR3 protein, CDR3 DNA, D gene, J gene, V gene, clone size. The D gene is left open where the match is weak. Some rows have no size entry. The others give once, few or many, or a class for an expanded clone.

CASSPPKIGELFF TGTGCCAGCAGCCCCCCTAAGATCGGGGAGCTGTTTTTT - TRBJ2-2 TRBV7-3 -
CATSVSQGTDTQYF TGTGCCACCAGCGTATCCCAGGGGACAGATACGCAGTATTTT - TRBJ2-3 TRBV15 few
CASSQDGDRGSRDNTEAFF TGCGCCAGCAGCCAAGATGGAGACAGGGGGTCGAGGGATAACACTGAAGCTTTCTTT TRBD1 TRBJ1-1 TRBV4-3 -
CASNLLQGAGEQYF TGTGCCAGCAATTTGTTACAGGGGGCGGGTGAGCAGTACTTC TRBD1 TRBJ2-7 TRBV7-6 few
CASSLDRKRGEKLFF TGTGCCAGCAGCCTTGACCGGAAACGGGGTGAAAAACTGTTTTTT - TRBJ1-4 TRBV5-6 few
CASSRDSAAEAFF TGTGCCAGCAGCCGAGACAGCGCCGCTGAAGCTTTCTTT - TRBJ1-1 TRBV12-3/TRBV12-4 -
CSVEGSPISDGYTF TGCAGCGTTGAAGGCAGCCCTATCAGTGATGGCTACACCTTC - TRBJ1-2 TRBV29-1 few
CASSPDERAGYTF TGTGCCAGCAGCCCTGACGAAAGGGCTGGCTACACCTTC - TRBJ1-2 TRBV3-1 -
CSAYPGTGNEKLFF TGCAGCGCCTACCCCGGGACAGGGAATGAAAAACTGTTTTTT TRBD1 TRBJ1-4 TRBV29-1 -
CASSIDGWDVLDSNQPQHF TGTGCCAGTAGTATAGATGGGTGGGACGTACTCGATAGCAATCAGCCCCAGCATTTT - TRBJ1-5 TRBV19 -
CASTLRGNNQPQHF TGTGCCAGCACCTTACGGGGTAACAATCAGCCCCAGCATTTT - TRBJ1-5 TRBV6-1 -
CASSFRQGRNGTEAFF TGTGCCAGCAGCTTTAGACAGGGGCGCAACGGGACTGAAGCTTTCTTT TRBD1 TRBJ1-1 TRBV11-2 few
CASRRSGGGEQFF TGTGCCAGCAGGCGTTCGGGGGGAGGTGAGCAGTTCTTC TRBD2 TRBJ2-1 TRBV6-2/TRBV6-3 few
CATSRPTLGRANEKLFF TGTGCCACCAGCAGACCTACCCTGGGCAGGGCGAATGAAAAACTGTTTTTT - TRBJ1-4 TRBV15 -
CASSPTGTANQPQHF TGTGCCAGCAGCCCGACCGGGACGGCTAATCAGCCCCAGCATTTT - TRBJ1-5 TRBV7-9 few
CASSAPTEETQYF TGTGCCAGCAGTGCCCCGACAGAAGAGACCCAGTACTTC - TRBJ2-5 TRBV2 -
CSGGGLVTDTQYF TGCAGTGGGGGGGGCCTCGTCACAGATACGCAGTATTTT - TRBJ2-3 TRBV20-1 -
CASVGGYGGSTDTQYF TGTGCTAGTGTGGGGGGCTACGGGGGGAGCACAGATACGCAGTATTTT - TRBJ2-3 TRBV12-5 -
CAGWGSAGTNTGELFF TGTGCCGGATGGGGGTCAGCGGGGACTAACACCGGGGAGCTGTTTTTT TRBD2 TRBJ2-2 TRBV6-1 -
CASSLLYEQYF TGTGCCAGCAGTCTTCTATACGAGCAGTACTTC - TRBJ2-7 TRBV12-3/TRBV12-4 -
CASSSGQGVGQPQHF TGTGCCAGCAGCTCGGGACAGGGGGTGGGTCAGCCCCAGCATTTT TRBD1 TRBJ1-5 TRBV13 -
CASSPGKWGTVQPQHF TGTGCCAGCAGCCCAGGGAAGTGGGGCACAGTTCAGCCCCAGCATTTT - TRBJ1-5 TRBV7-8 many
CSVPAGGRSTDTQYF TGCAGTGTTCCAGCGGGGGGGCGGAGCACAGATACGCAGTATTTT TRBD2 TRBJ2-3 TRBV20-1 -
CASSLTRGENEQFF TGTGCCAGCAGTTTAACCAGGGGGGAAAATGAGCAGTTCTTC - TRBJ2-1 TRBV12-3/TRBV12-4 -
CASSLGTSESETQYF TGTGCCAGCAGCTTAGGGACTAGCGAATCGGAGACCCAGTACTTC TRBD2 TRBJ2-5 TRBV7-8 many
CASSYSKYEQYF TGTGCCAGCAGTTACTCGAAATACGAGCAGTACTTC - TRBJ2-7 TRBV6-2/TRBV6-3 -
CAVPVVGGTDTQYF TGTGCCGTGCCAGTAGTTGGGGGCACAGATACGCAGTATTTT - TRBJ2-3 TRBV2 few
CASSLSGQNDEQYF TGTGCCAGCTCACTTAGCGGGCAGAACGACGAGCAGTACTTC TRBD2 TRBJ2-7 TRBV18 -
CASSSGITEAFF TGTGCCAGCAGTTCGGGGATCACTGAAGCTTTCTTT - TRBJ1-1 TRBV27 many
CASSESRGTGSLYTQYF TGTGCCAGCAGTGAATCAAGGGGGACAGGGAGTTTATATACGCAGTATTTT TRBD1 TRBJ2-3 TRBV2 -
CASSLEGGETQYF TGTGCCAGCAGTTTAGAGGGCGGGGAGACCCAGTACTTC - TRBJ2-5 TRBV12-3/TRBV12-4 -
CSARAGPGSYEQYF TGCAGTGCTAGAGCAGGACCTGGATCCTACGAGCAGTACTTC - TRBJ2-7 TRBV20-1 few
CSASDTGRQNTEAFF TGCAGTGCTAGCGATACCGGCAGACAGAACACTGAAGCTTTCTTT - TRBJ1-1 TRBV20-1 -
CASRAGTPNYGYTF TGTGCCAGCCGGGCGGGGACCCCTAACTATGGCTACACCTTC - TRBJ1-2 TRBV2 -
CEACISVPAATEAFF - - TRBJ1-1 TRBV11-3 -
CASSAKTAQETQYF TGTGCCAGCAGCGCCAAGACAGCCCAAGAGACCCAGTACTTC - TRBJ2-5 TRBV11-1 once
CASRWTGGVNEQFF TGTGCCAGCCGTTGGACAGGTGGGGTCAATGAGCAGTTCTTC TRBD1 TRBJ2-1 TRBV12-3/TRBV12-4 few
CASSPDTQYF TGTGCCAGCAGCCCTGATACGCAGTATTTT - TRBJ2-3 TRBV7-6 few
CSARSDFGGTEAFF TGCAGTGCTAGGTCGGACTTTGGAGGCACTGAAGCTTTCTTT - TRBJ1-1 TRBV20-1 few
CASSSGPEANVLTF TGTGCCAGCAGCTCGGGACCGGAGGCCAACGTCCTGACTTTC - TRBJ2-6 TRBV11-2 few
CAVDGVRTEAFF TGTGCCGTCGATGGGGTCAGGACTGAAGCTTTCTTT - TRBJ1-1 TRBV7-4 many